Presented here are 3 T cell receptor beta chains from one specimen sequenced in a study of control samples from healthy donors and cancer patients (dated by TCRdb to 2020 to 2022). To prepare the library, the immunoSEQ multiplex PCR assay was applied. As stored in TCRdb, this immuneACCESS dataset retains in-frame rearrangements with V and J assigned. A fraction of the clones does not appear; measured against another copy, unresolved V genes explain less than half of the discrepancy, and the remainder lacks a known reason. This sample gives 73,000 or so clones in total; roughly 87% of them show up just once. Jointly, the top ten make up under 4.5% of the sample. The sequencing sample was made of blood. The receptors derive from a woman aged 50 to 60 in good health.

This chain connects TRBV4-2 to TRBJ2-1; TRBD2 matches 9 bases. Germline loops: CDR1 LGHNA, CDR2 YNFKEQ. This CDR3 has 15 amino acids. V shed 1 base and J 8 bases; nucleotides not matched to a gene: 6. This CDR3 is CASSQASGIIYEQFF. CDR3 sequence (DNA): TGTGCCAGCAGCCAAGCTAGCGGGATTATCTATGAGCAGTTCTTC.

The chain links TRBV6-1 to TRBJ2-1; the D gene is possibly TRBD1 (6 bases). This CDR3 has 13 residues. The V and J ends lost 5 bases and 8 bases respectively, with 13 bases between them. Per germline, CDR1 MNHNS and CDR2 SASEGT. The CDR3 DNA reads as TGTGCCAGCAGTTTTATAGGGGGACATGAGCAGTTCTTC. Translating it yields CASSFIGGHEQFF.

The chain recombines TRBV6-5 with TRBJ2-7; 11 bases match TRBD1. The length of the CDR3 is 14 residues. In germline, CDR1 is MNHEY, CDR2 SVGAGI. Trimming cost V 11 bases and J 1 base; bases outside gene matches: 7. CDR3 sequence: CASKGQGASYEQYF. CDR3 DNA sequence: TGTGCCTCTAAAGGACAGGGGGCTTCCTACGAGCAGTACTTC.